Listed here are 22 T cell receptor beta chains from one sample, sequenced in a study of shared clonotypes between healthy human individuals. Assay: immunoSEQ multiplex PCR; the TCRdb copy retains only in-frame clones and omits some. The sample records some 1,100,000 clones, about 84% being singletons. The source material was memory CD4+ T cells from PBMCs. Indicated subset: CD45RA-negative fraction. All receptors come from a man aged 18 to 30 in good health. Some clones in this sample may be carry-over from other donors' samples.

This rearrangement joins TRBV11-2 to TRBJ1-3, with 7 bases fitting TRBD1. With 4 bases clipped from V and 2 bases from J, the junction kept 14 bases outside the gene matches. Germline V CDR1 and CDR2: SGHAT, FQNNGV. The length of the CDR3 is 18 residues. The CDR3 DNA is TGTGCCAGCAGCTCCCGACAGGGAGTCGTCGAAACTGGAAACACCATATATTTT. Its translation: CASSSRQGVVETGNTIYF. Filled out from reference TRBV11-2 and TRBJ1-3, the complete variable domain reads EAGVAQSPRYKIIEKRQSVAFWCNPISGHATLYWYQQILGQGPKLLIQFQNNGVVDDSQLPKDRFSAERLKGVDSTLKIQPAKLEDSAVYLCASSSRQGVVETGNTIYFGEGSWLTVV.

The CDR3 reads CASRGQGAGNTEAFF. CDR3 DNA sequence: TGTGCCAGCAGGGGACAGGGGGCAGGGAACACTGAAGCTTTCTTT. V usage is TRBV6-5 and J usage is TRBJ1-1; 12 nucleotides align to TRBD1. The ends lost 6 bases at V and 1 base at J; junction bases unmatched: 3. CDR3 length: 15 amino acids. Looked up from germline, CDR1 is MNHEY and CDR2 is SVGAGI.

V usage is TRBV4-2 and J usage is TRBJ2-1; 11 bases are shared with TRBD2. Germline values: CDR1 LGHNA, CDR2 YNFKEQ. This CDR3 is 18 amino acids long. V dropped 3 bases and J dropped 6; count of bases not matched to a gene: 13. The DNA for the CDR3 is TGTGCCAGCAGCCAGACTAGCGGGAAACTGGCAATCGGCAATGAGCAGTTCTTC. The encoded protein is CASSQTSGKLAIGNEQFF.

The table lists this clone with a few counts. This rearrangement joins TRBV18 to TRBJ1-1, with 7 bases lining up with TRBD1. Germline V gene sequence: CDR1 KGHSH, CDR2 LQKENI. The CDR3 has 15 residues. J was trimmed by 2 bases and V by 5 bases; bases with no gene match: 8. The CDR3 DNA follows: TGTGCCAGCTCATCTTCAGGGGGGTCCAACACTGAAGCTTTCTTT. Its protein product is CASSSSGGSNTEAFF.

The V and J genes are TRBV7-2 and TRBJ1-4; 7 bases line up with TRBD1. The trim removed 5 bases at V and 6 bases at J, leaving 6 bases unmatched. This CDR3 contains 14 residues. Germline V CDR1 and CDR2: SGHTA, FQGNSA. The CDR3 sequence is CASSEDRWDEKLFF. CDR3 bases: TGTGCCAGCAGCGAGGACAGGTGGGATGAAAAACTGTTTTTT. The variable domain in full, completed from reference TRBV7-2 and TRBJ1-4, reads GAGVSQSPSNKVTEKGKDVELRCDPISGHTALYWYRQSLGQGLEFLIYFQGNSAPDKSGLPSDRFSAERTGGSVSTLTIQRTQQEDSAVYLCASSEDRWDEKLFFGSGTQLSVL.

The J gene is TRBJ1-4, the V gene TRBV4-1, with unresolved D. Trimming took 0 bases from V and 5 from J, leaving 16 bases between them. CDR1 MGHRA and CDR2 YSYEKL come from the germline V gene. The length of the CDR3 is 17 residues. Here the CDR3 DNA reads TGCGCCAGCAGCCAAGATCCCCCTCCTTTGGGCAATGAAAAACTGTTTTTT. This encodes CASSQDPPPLGNEKLFF.

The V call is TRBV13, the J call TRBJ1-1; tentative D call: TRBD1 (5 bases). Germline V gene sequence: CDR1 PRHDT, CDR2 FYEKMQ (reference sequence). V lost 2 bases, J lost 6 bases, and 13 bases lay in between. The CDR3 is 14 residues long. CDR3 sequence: CASSLLGAEAEAFF. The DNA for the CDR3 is TGTGCCAGCAGCTTATTAGGGGCGGAGGCTGAAGCTTTCTTT.

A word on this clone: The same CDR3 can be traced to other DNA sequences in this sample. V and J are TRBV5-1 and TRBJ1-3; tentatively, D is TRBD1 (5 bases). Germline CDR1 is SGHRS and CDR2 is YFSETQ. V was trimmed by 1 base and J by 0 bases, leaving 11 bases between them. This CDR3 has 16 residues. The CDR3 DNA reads TGCGCCAGCAGCTTGCAGGGACTGAGCTCTGGAAACACCATATATTTT. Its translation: CASSLQGLSSGNTIYF.

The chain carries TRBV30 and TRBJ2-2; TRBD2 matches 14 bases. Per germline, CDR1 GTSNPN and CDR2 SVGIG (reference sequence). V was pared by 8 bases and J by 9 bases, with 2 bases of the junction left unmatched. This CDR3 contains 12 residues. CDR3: CAGLAGGRELFF. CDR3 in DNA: TGTGCCGGACTAGCGGGAGGTAGGGAGCTGTTTTTT.

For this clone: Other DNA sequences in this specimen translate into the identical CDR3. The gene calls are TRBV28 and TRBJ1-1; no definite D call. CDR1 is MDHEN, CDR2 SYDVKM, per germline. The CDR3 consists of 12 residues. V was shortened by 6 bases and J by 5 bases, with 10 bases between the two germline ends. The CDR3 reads CASSLSRTEAFF. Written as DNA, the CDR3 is TGTGCCAGCAGCCTTAGTCGGACTGAAGCTTTCTTT.

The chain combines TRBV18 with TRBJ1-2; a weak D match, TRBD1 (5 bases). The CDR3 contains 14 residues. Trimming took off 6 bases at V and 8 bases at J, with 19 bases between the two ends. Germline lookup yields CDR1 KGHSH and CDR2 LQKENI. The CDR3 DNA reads TGTGCCAGCTCTTACCGGAGCCTGGGGCGCGGCTACACCTTC. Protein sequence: CASSYRSLGRGYTF.

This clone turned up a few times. CDR3 coding DNA: TGTGCCAGCAGCCCCTCGATGAACACTGAAGCTTTCTTT. This encodes CASSPSMNTEAFF. The V call is TRBV7-9, the J call TRBJ1-1; D is uncertain. Trimming took off 5 bases at V and 0 bases at J, with 7 bases between the two ends. This CDR3 contains 13 residues. Germline V gene lookup returns CDR1 SEHNR and CDR2 FQNEAQ (reference sequence).

Here the CDR3 reads CASSLGGPNEQFF. In DNA, the CDR3 is TGCGCCAGCAGCTTGGGGGGGCCCAATGAGCAGTTCTTC. The rearrangement uses TRBV5-1 and TRBJ2-1; a possible D gene is TRBD1 (6 bases). The CDR3 runs 13 residues. CDR1 is SGHRS and CDR2 is YFSETQ in the germline V gene. V was trimmed by 0 bases and J by 6 bases, leaving 7 bases between them.

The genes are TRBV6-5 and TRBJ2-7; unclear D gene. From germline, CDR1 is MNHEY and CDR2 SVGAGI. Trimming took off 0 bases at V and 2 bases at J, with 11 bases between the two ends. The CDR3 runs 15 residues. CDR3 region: CASSYSGPGTYEQYF. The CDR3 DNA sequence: TGTGCCAGCAGTTACTCCGGACCTGGAACCTACGAGCAGTACTTC.

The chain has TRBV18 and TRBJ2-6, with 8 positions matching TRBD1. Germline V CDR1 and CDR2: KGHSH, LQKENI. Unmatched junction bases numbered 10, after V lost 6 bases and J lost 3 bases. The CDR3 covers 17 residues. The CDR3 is CASSLRTGLDGANVLTF. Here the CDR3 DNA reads TGTGCCAGCTCCTTGCGGACAGGGTTGGATGGGGCCAACGTCCTGACTTTC.

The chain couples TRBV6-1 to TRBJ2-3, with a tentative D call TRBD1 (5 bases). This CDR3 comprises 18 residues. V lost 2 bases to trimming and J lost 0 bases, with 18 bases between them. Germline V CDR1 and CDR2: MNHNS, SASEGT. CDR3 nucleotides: TGTGCCAGCAGTGAAAGAGACAGATTTAAAACAAGCACAGATACGCAGTATTTT. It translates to CASSERDRFKTSTDTQYF.

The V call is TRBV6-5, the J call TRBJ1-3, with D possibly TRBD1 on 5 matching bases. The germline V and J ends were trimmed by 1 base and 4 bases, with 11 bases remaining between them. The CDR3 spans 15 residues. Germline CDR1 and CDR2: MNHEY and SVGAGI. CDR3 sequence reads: CASSYYRTPGNTIYF. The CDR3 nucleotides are TGTGCCAGCAGTTACTACCGGACACCAGGAAACACCATATATTTT.

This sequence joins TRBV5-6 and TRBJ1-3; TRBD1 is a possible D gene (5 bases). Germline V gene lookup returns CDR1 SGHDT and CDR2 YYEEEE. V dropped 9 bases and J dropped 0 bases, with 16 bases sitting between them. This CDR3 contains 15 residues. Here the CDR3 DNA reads TGTGCCACCCACAACCAGGGCCTCTCTGGAAACACCATATATTTT. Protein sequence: CATHNQGLSGNTIYF.

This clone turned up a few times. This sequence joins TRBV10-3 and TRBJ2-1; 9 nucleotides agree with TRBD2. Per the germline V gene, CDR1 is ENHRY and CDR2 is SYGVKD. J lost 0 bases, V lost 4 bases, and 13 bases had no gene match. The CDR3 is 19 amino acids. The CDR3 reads CAISVRLAGPDSSYNEQFF. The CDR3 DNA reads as TGTGCCATCAGTGTGAGGCTAGCGGGACCCGACAGCTCCTACAATGAGCAGTTCTTC.

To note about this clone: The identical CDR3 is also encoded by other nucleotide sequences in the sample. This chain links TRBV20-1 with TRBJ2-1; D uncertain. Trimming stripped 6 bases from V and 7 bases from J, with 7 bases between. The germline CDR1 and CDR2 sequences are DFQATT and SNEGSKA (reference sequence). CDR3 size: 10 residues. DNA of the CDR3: TGCAGTGCCCCAAAGAATGAGCAGTTCTTC. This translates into CSAPKNEQFF.

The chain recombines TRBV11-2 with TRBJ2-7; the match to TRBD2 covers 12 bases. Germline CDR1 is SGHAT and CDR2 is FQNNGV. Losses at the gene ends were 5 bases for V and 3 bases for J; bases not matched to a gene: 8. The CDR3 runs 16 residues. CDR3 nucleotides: TGTGCCAGCAGCCCCGGGACTAGCGGGCAAGTCTACGAGCAGTACTTC. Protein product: CASSPGTSGQVYEQYF.

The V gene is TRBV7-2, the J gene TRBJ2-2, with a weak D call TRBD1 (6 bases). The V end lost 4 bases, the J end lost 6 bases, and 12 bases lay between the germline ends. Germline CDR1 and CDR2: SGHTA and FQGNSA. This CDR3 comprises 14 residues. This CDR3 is CASSSQGLAGELFF. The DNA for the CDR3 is TGTGCCAGCAGCTCTCAGGGGTTGGCCGGGGAGCTGTTTTTT.